Shown below are 13 T cell receptor beta chains from a single sample sequenced in a study of cytomegalovirus exposure and HLA in healthy donors. This PCR relied on a set of 60 Vbeta primers and 13 Jbeta primers. Measured with immunoSEQ multiplex PCR; TCRdb has only the in-frame clones, and not every one. The data contain some 100,000 clones, about 79% of them singletons. The sequenced sample consisted of PBMCs. The receptors come from a human donor in good health.

This clone occurred once. The chain carries TRBV5-1 and TRBJ2-1; D possibly corresponds to TRBD1 (5 bases). V was trimmed by 3 bases and J by 10 bases, leaving 14 bases between them. CDR3 length: 13 amino acids. Germline V gene data show CDR1 as SGHRS and CDR2 as YFSETQ. CDR3 residues: CASSYGGADEQFF. Written as DNA, the CDR3 is TGCGCCAGCAGCTATGGTGGGGCTGACGAGCAGTTCTTC.

V and J are TRBV20-1 and TRBJ2-7; D may be TRBD1 (5 bases). Germline assignment: CDR1 DFQATT and CDR2 SNEGSKA (reference sequence). This CDR3 comprises 11 residues. The germline V and J ends were trimmed by 1 base and 6 bases, with 7 bases remaining between them. The CDR3 nucleotides are TGCAGTGCTAGAGGCAGGGCCGAGCAGTACTTC. This translates into CSARGRAEQYF.

This clone was recorded a few times. The chain joins TRBV4-1 to TRBJ1-5; D not certain. CDR1 and CDR2 from the germline V gene are MGHRA and YSYEKL. V lost 4 bases to trimming and J lost 0 bases, with 10 bases between them. This CDR3 comprises 15 residues. CDR3 protein: CASSPQLYSNQPQHF. The CDR3 DNA reads TGCGCCAGCAGCCCACAGCTTTATAGCAATCAGCCCCAGCATTTT.

This chain links TRBV4-1 with TRBJ1-4; 9 bases align to TRBD1. CDR3 length: 15 amino acids. Germline V lookup: CDR1 MGHRA, CDR2 YSYEKL. Germline trimming cut 1 base from V and 5 bases from J; bases unmatched to any gene: 2. CDR3 residues: CASSQGQGGNEKLFF. The CDR3 bases are TGCGCCAGCAGCCAAGGACAGGGGGGGAATGAAAAACTGTTTTTT.

The sample holds one count of this clone. The chain has TRBV4-1 and TRBJ2-1; TRBD2 matches at 10 bases. V lost 0 bases and J lost 6; bases outside the gene matches: 5. Germline CDR1 is MGHRA and CDR2 is YSYEKL. The CDR3 is made up of 16 amino acids. CDR3 in amino acids: CASSQEGLAGVNEQFF. CDR3 sequence (DNA): TGCGCCAGCAGCCAAGAAGGCCTAGCGGGAGTCAATGAGCAGTTCTTC.

The sample holds a few counts of this clone. The chain couples TRBV6-5 to TRBJ1-1; D is undetermined. Per germline, CDR1 MNHEY and CDR2 SVGAGI. This CDR3 contains 13 residues. V dropped 6 bases and J dropped 11 bases, with 19 bases sitting between them. The CDR3 reads CASSLNPGRDAFF. The CDR3 bases are TGTGCCAGCAGCCTCAACCCGGGGAGAGATGCTTTCTTT.

This chain joins TRBV6-1 and TRBJ2-7; tentatively, D is TRBD2 (6 bases). Trimming shortened V by 6 bases and J by 3 bases, and 15 bases separated the two germline ends. The CDR3 covers 14 residues. Germline V CDR1 and CDR2: MNHNS, SASEGT. CDR3 in DNA: TGTGCCAGCAGCGTGGGGGGTGGAATCTACGAGCAGTACTTC. Its translation: CASSVGGGIYEQYF.

This clone has just one count. The chain combines TRBV6-6 with TRBJ2-1, with 8 bases identical to TRBD2. The V gene end was trimmed by 6 bases and the J gene end by 2 bases; junction bases not matched to a gene: 9. CDR3 length: 16 residues. From germline, CDR1 is MNHNY and CDR2 SVGAGI (reference sequence). The CDR3 is CASRPPGGATYNEQFF. The CDR3 nucleotides read TGTGCCAGCAGGCCGCCCGGGGGGGCTACCTACAATGAGCAGTTCTTC.

The chain couples TRBV28 to TRBJ1-6, with 8 bases matching TRBD1. V was clipped by 3 bases and J by 8 bases; unmatched bases: 9. The CDR3 has 16 residues. CDR1 is MDHEN and CDR2 is SYDVKM in the germline V gene. The CDR3 sequence: CASSFVGTGPHSPLHF. In DNA, the CDR3 is TGTGCCAGCAGTTTCGTAGGGACAGGCCCCCATTCACCCCTCCACTTT.

The gene calls are TRBV9 and TRBJ1-1; D gene unclear. Deletions cut 3 bases from V and 0 bases from J, with 12 bases between. CDR1 and CDR2 (germline): SGDLS, YYNGEE. The CDR3 runs to 15 residues. The DNA of the CDR3 is TGTGCCAGCAGCGCCCCTATTAACCTGAACACTGAAGCTTTCTTT. It codes for CASSAPINLNTEAFF. Full variable domain (remainder filled in from reference TRBV9 and TRBJ1-1): DSGVTQTPKHLITATGQRVTLRCSPRSGDLSVYWYQQSLDQGLQFLIQYYNGEERAKGNILERFSAQQFPDLHSELNLSSLELGDSALYFCASSAPINLNTEAFFGQGTRLTVV.

The chain couples TRBV5-1 to TRBJ2-1; 9 bases line up with TRBD2. Germline CDR1 SGHRS, CDR2 YFSETQ. This CDR3 is 15 amino acids long. Unmatched junction bases numbered 4, after V lost 1 base and J lost 5 bases. CDR3: CASSLSLAGHNEQFF. The CDR3 DNA reads as TGCGCCAGCAGCTTGAGCCTAGCGGGGCACAATGAGCAGTTCTTC.

The chain is built from TRBV29-1 and TRBJ2-1; TRBD2 might be the D (6 bases). Deletions cut 7 bases from V and 4 bases from J, with 17 bases between. The CDR3 spans 14 residues. Germline V lookup: CDR1 SQVTM, CDR2 ANQGSEA. Here the CDR3 DNA reads TGCAGCGGCGGGACTCACGAGGGGTACAATGAGCAGTTCTTC. Protein: CSGGTHEGYNEQFF.

This clone has just a few counts. The V and J genes are TRBV6-1 and TRBJ1-1, with D unclear. CDR3 length equals 11 residues. V gave up 4 bases and J gave up 10 bases, with 10 bases separating them. Looked up from germline, CDR1 is MNHNS and CDR2 is SASEGT. The CDR3 sequence is CASSALSGAFF. The CDR3 DNA reads as TGTGCCAGCAGTGCCCTCTCGGGAGCTTTCTTT.